The rows below give T cell receptor beta chains drawn from one sample of a study of blood T cell repertoires in COVID-19. The table came from immunoSEQ multiplex PCR; TCRdb's copy has only in-frame clones and leaves some out. The sample consists of about 500,000 clones, about 89% of them appearing once. Sequenced material: peripheral blood. These TCRs come from a woman in her fifties or sixties with COVID-19, enrolled during active disease. The CDR3 runs from the conserved cysteine through the conserved F or W. A D gene is named only where the DNA matches it firmly. Rows may omit the clone size; those that give it use once, few, many or a size class.

cdr3_aa: CAWRSGDYTEAFF
cdr3_nt: TGTGCCTGGAGATCAGGGGATTACACTGAAGCTTTCTTT
clone_size: .
d_call: .
j_call: TRBJ1-1
v_call: TRBV30

cdr3_aa: CASSPAVDYNSPLHF
cdr3_nt: TGTGCCAGCAGCCCCGCGGTCGACTATAATTCACCCCTCCACTTT
clone_size: few
d_call: .
j_call: TRBJ1-6
v_call: TRBV4-2

cdr3_aa: CASSYIGVQGRNQPQHF
cdr3_nt: TGTGCCAGTAGTTATATCGGGGTACAGGGCCGGAATCAGCCCCAGCATTTT
clone_size: .
d_call: .
j_call: TRBJ1-5
v_call: TRBV19

cdr3_aa: CAWGPPNYGYTF
cdr3_nt: TGTGCCTGGGGCCCTCCTAACTATGGCTACACCTTC
clone_size: .
d_call: .
j_call: TRBJ1-2
v_call: TRBV30

cdr3_aa: CASSPNSVSEQFF
cdr3_nt: TGTGCCAGCAGCCCAAATAGCGTAAGTGAGCAGTTCTTC
clone_size: .
d_call: .
j_call: TRBJ2-1
v_call: TRBV9

cdr3_aa: CASSNRGLNTEAFF
cdr3_nt: TGTGCCAGCAGCAACAGGGGACTGAACACTGAAGCTTTCTTT
clone_size: .
d_call: TRBD1
j_call: TRBJ1-1
v_call: TRBV6-6

cdr3_aa: CASSQEVWDTRSYGYTF
cdr3_nt: TGCGCCAGCAGCCAAGAAGTTTGGGACACCCGGTCCTATGGCTACACCTTC
clone_size: .
d_call: .
j_call: TRBJ1-2
v_call: TRBV4-1

cdr3_aa: CASSLLRGGDEQFF
cdr3_nt: TGTGCCAGCAGCTTGTTGCGGGGAGGCGATGAGCAGTTCTTC
clone_size: .
d_call: .
j_call: TRBJ2-1
v_call: TRBV7-2

cdr3_aa: CASSPAGASGEADTQYF
cdr3_nt: TGTGCCAGCAGTCCTGCGGGGGCTAGCGGGGAGGCAGATACGCAGTATTTT
clone_size: .
d_call: TRBD2
j_call: TRBJ2-3
v_call: TRBV27

cdr3_aa: CASSQGSVGSDTQYF
cdr3_nt: TGTGCCAGCAGCCAGGGTAGCGTCGGCTCAGATACGCAGTATTTT
clone_size: .
d_call: .
j_call: TRBJ2-3
v_call: TRBV3-1/TRBV3-2

cdr3_aa: CASSLGVRVGTEAFF
cdr3_nt: TGTGCCAGCAGCTTGGGTGTCAGGGTCGGCACTGAAGCTTTCTTT
clone_size: .
d_call: .
j_call: TRBJ1-1
v_call: TRBV5-8

cdr3_aa: CASRTGTGEGPGELFF
cdr3_nt: TGTGCCAGCAGGACCGGGACAGGGGAAGGCCCCGGGGAGCTGTTTTTT
clone_size: .
d_call: TRBD1
j_call: TRBJ2-2
v_call: TRBV27

cdr3_aa: CASSPSAGGTEAFF
cdr3_nt: TGTGCCAGCAGCCCGTCGGCGGGTGGAACTGAAGCTTTCTTT
clone_size: once
d_call: .
j_call: TRBJ1-1
v_call: TRBV3-1/TRBV3-2

cdr3_aa: CASSRLAGLDYEQYF
cdr3_nt: TGTGCCAGCAGTCGTCTAGCGGGTCTCGACTACGAGCAGTACTTC
clone_size: .
d_call: TRBD2
j_call: TRBJ2-7
v_call: TRBV2

cdr3_aa: CASSDTGGNYGYTF
cdr3_nt: TGTGCCAGCAGTGATACAGGGGGCAACTATGGCTACACCTTC
clone_size: .
d_call: TRBD1
j_call: TRBJ1-2
v_call: TRBV9

cdr3_aa: CATSETGTYNEQFF
cdr3_nt: TGTGCCACCAGTGAAACGGGAACCTACAATGAGCAGTTCTTC
clone_size: .
d_call: .
j_call: TRBJ2-1
v_call: TRBV24-1

cdr3_aa: CASRSGAGENTQYF
cdr3_nt: TGCGCCAGCAGATCGGGGGCGGGGGAAAATACGCAGTATTTT
clone_size: .
d_call: .
j_call: TRBJ2-3
v_call: TRBV5-1

cdr3_aa: CAANRVNYGYTF
cdr3_nt: TGTGCCGCCAATCGGGTCAACTATGGCTACACCTTC
clone_size: once
d_call: .
j_call: TRBJ1-2
v_call: TRBV19

cdr3_aa: CASSRSLGPGGYEQYF
cdr3_nt: TGTGCCAGCAGTCGCTCCCTGGGACCCGGGGGCTACGAGCAGTACTTC
clone_size: .
d_call: .
j_call: TRBJ2-7
v_call: TRBV5-4

cdr3_aa: CASLGQGLNTGELFF
cdr3_nt: TGTGCCAGCCTTGGACAGGGACTTAACACCGGGGAGCTGTTTTTT
clone_size: .
d_call: TRBD1
j_call: TRBJ2-2
v_call: TRBV6-5

cdr3_aa: CAIRPGQGNQPQHF
cdr3_nt: TGTGCCATCAGGCCGGGACAGGGAAATCAGCCCCAGCATTTT
clone_size: .
d_call: TRBD1
j_call: TRBJ1-5
v_call: TRBV10-3

cdr3_aa: CASSAGGAGLYSNQPQHF
cdr3_nt: TGTGCCAGTAGTGCCGGAGGGGCAGGGCTTTATAGCAATCAGCCCCAGCATTTT
clone_size: .
d_call: .
j_call: TRBJ1-5
v_call: TRBV19

cdr3_aa: CASSIDPLGEGNTIYF
cdr3_nt: TGTGCCAGTAGTATAGACCCTCTGGGAGAAGGAAACACCATATATTTT
clone_size: .
d_call: .
j_call: TRBJ1-3
v_call: TRBV19

cdr3_aa: CASSQGTAMNTEAFF
cdr3_nt: TGTGCCAGCAGCCAAGGGACAGCCATGAACACTGAAGCTTTCTTT
clone_size: .
d_call: .
j_call: TRBJ1-1
v_call: TRBV3-1/TRBV3-2

cdr3_aa: CASKGMSYGYTF
cdr3_nt: TGTGCCAGCAAGGGGATGAGCTATGGCTACACCTTC
clone_size: .
d_call: .
j_call: TRBJ1-2
v_call: TRBV9

cdr3_aa: CASSQNRELSYGYTF
cdr3_nt: TGTGCCAGCAGCCAGAATAGGGAGCTATCCTATGGCTACACCTTC
clone_size: .
d_call: .
j_call: TRBJ1-2
v_call: TRBV14

cdr3_aa: CASSAATGGGSPLHF
cdr3_nt: TGTGCCAGCAGTGCCGCTACAGGGGGAGGTTCACCCCTCCACTTT
clone_size: .
d_call: TRBD1
j_call: TRBJ1-6
v_call: TRBV6-4

cdr3_aa: CASRRDRAEAFF
cdr3_nt: TGTGCCAGCAGACGGGACAGGGCTGAAGCTTTCTTT
clone_size: .
d_call: TRBD1
j_call: TRBJ1-1
v_call: TRBV5-4

cdr3_aa: CASSNTGGTEAFF
cdr3_nt: TGTGCCAGCAGTAACACAGGGGGCACTGAAGCTTTCTTT
clone_size: .
d_call: TRBD1
j_call: TRBJ1-1
v_call: TRBV6-5

cdr3_aa: CASSGGRSYEQYF
cdr3_nt: TGTGCCAGCAGTGGCGGCCGTTCCTACGAGCAGTACTTC
clone_size: .
d_call: .
j_call: TRBJ2-7
v_call: TRBV12-3/TRBV12-4

cdr3_aa: CASNLGTGRNIQYF
cdr3_nt: TGCGCCAGCAACTTGGGGACAGGGAGGAACATTCAGTACTTC
clone_size: .
d_call: TRBD1
j_call: TRBJ2-4
v_call: TRBV5-1

cdr3_aa: CASSFQAGDADTQYF
cdr3_nt: TGTGCCAGCAGCTTTCAGGCAGGGGACGCAGATACGCAGTATTTT
clone_size: .
d_call: .
j_call: TRBJ2-3
v_call: TRBV7-3

cdr3_aa: CASSFGSTDTQYF
cdr3_nt: TGTGCCAGCAGTTTTGGCAGCACAGATACGCAGTATTTT
clone_size: .
d_call: .
j_call: TRBJ2-3
v_call: TRBV12-3/TRBV12-4

cdr3_aa: CASSLWGGAGYEQYF
cdr3_nt: TGCGCCAGCAGCCTATGGGGGGGCGCAGGTTACGAGCAGTACTTC
clone_size: .
d_call: .
j_call: TRBJ2-7
v_call: TRBV5-1

cdr3_aa: CASSYLQGASEQFF
cdr3_nt: TGTGCCAGCAGTTACTTACAGGGGGCTAGTGAGCAGTTCTTC
clone_size: .
d_call: TRBD1
j_call: TRBJ2-1
v_call: TRBV6-5

cdr3_aa: CASSADRAATNEKLFF
cdr3_nt: TGTGCCAGCAGTGCCGACAGGGCGGCAACTAATGAAAAACTGTTTTTT
clone_size: .
d_call: TRBD1
j_call: TRBJ1-4
v_call: TRBV2

cdr3_aa: CASSLTGHLYNSPLHF
cdr3_nt: TGTGCCAGCAGCCTAACGGGACACCTCTATAATTCACCCCTCCACTTT
clone_size: .
d_call: .
j_call: TRBJ1-6
v_call: TRBV4-2

cdr3_aa: CASSWETSGDNEQFF
cdr3_nt: TGTGCCAGCAGTTGGGAGACTAGCGGGGATAATGAGCAGTTCTTC
clone_size: .
d_call: TRBD2
j_call: TRBJ2-1
v_call: TRBV27

cdr3_aa: CAISTGLSTEAFF
cdr3_nt: TGTGCCATCAGTACAGGGTTGAGCACTGAAGCTTTCTTT
clone_size: .
d_call: .
j_call: TRBJ1-1
v_call: TRBV10-3

cdr3_aa: CASSNILTGDRNTEAFF
cdr3_nt: TGCGCCAGCAGTAATATTTTAACTGGGGACAGGAACACTGAAGCTTTCTTT
clone_size: .
d_call: TRBD1
j_call: TRBJ1-1
v_call: TRBV10-2

cdr3_aa: CAWSATIGGDTEAFF
cdr3_nt: TGTGCCTGGAGTGCCACCATAGGAGGGGACACTGAAGCTTTCTTT
clone_size: .
d_call: .
j_call: TRBJ1-1
v_call: TRBV30

cdr3_aa: CAWRTGQSYGYTF
cdr3_nt: TGTGCCTGGAGGACGGGACAGTCCTATGGCTACACCTTC
clone_size: .
d_call: TRBD1
j_call: TRBJ1-2
v_call: TRBV30

cdr3_aa: CASSESVSGGETQYF
cdr3_nt: TGTGCCAGCAGTGAAAGCGTTAGCGGGGGAGAGACCCAGTACTTC
clone_size: .
d_call: TRBD2
j_call: TRBJ2-5
v_call: TRBV2

cdr3_aa: CASSPIYRDVSYNEQFF
cdr3_nt: TGTGCCAGTAGTCCGATCTACAGGGACGTCTCCTACAATGAGCAGTTCTTC
clone_size: few
d_call: .
j_call: TRBJ2-1
v_call: TRBV19

cdr3_aa: CAWRRKGAYGYTF
cdr3_nt: TGTGCCTGGAGAAGAAAGGGGGCCTATGGCTACACCTTC
clone_size: once
d_call: TRBD1
j_call: TRBJ1-2
v_call: TRBV30

cdr3_aa: CASSLVAGEKLFF
cdr3_nt: TGTGCCAGCAGCTTGGTGGCGGGTGAAAAACTGTTTTTT
clone_size: .
d_call: .
j_call: TRBJ1-4
v_call: TRBV5-6